This TCR beta chain originates from a study of cytomegalovirus exposure and HLA in healthy donors. The overall study: A subsequent analysis reported that the roughly 120 validation repertoires were produced on the same platform that had also been used for the roughly 670 first-cohort repertoires. Study-wide findings and caveats: In vitro experiments confirmed that three CMV-associated chains were specific for CMV antigens.

This table comes from immunoSEQ multiplex PCR, and its TCRdb copy is limited to in-frame clones, with some not included. The sample consists of about 250,000 clones, more than 75% of them appearing once. As for this clone: Its antigen is not known.

This receptor was obtained from a man aged 18 to 30 in good health and CMV-seronegative. Source material: PBMCs.

The CDR3 coding sequence is TGTGCCAGCAGCCTAGGGACACTCTACGAGCAGTACTTC. Translation gives CASSLGTLYEQYF. V gene TRBV5-6 combines with J gene TRBJ2-7, with D perhaps TRBD1 (6 bases). The V gene lost 4 bases and the J gene lost 3 bases, with 11 bases spanning the gap. Per the germline V gene, CDR1 is SGHDT and CDR2 is YYEEEE. The CDR3 is 13 residues long.